This T cell receptor beta chain stems from a study of T cell responses to AZD1222 COVID-19 vaccine. Study-level results: Recipients of AZD1222 seropositive at baseline numbered only five or six.

In the case of this clone: The target antigen is unknown.

The method was immunoSEQ multiplex PCR; TCRdb's version includes in-frame clones alone and lacks a portion of them. This sample carries around 110,000 clones, 80% to 90% of them seen once, and the ten largest clones take roughly 3.9%. Deletions cut 6 bases from V and 5 bases from J, with 14 bases between. The CDR3 spans 14 residues. The germline gives CDR1 ENHRY, CDR2 SYGVKD. The sequence derives from an adult in good health. This chain joins TRBV10-3 and TRBJ2-1; a possible D gene is TRBD1 (8 bases). The starting material was peripheral blood, obtained on day 0 of MenACWY control vaccination. CDR3 in amino acids: CAISDRGGDNEQFF. Here the CDR3 DNA reads TGTGCCATCAGCGACAGGGGAGGGGACAATGAGCAGTTCTTC.